This T cell receptor (beta chain) is from a study of beta chain features in type 1 diabetes. This clone was counted only a few times. Germline V lookup: CDR1 DFQATT, CDR2 SNEGSKA (reference sequence). The CDR3 length is 10 residues. Expressed TCRB transcripts got sequenced, as all isolated RNA was reverse transcribed. The data were produced by immunoSEQ multiplex PCR, yet TCRdb's version contains in-frame clones alone and is incomplete. This sample has 500,000 to 700,000 clones, with 15% to 17% found just once. The TCR sequence derives from a man aged 18 to 30 in good health. The gene calls are TRBV20-1 and TRBJ1-1; no clear D. The sample comprised naive CD4+ T cells from blood. CDR3 bases: TGCAGGTCGACTCCGGGTGAAGCTTTCTTT. Translating it yields CRSTPGEAFF.